Listed here are 21 T cell receptor beta chains from one sample, sequenced in a study of CD8 T cells in ankylosing spondylitis. TCRdb reprocessed the 5' RACE reads via MiXCR and lists one record per CDR3 protein. This sample has 250,000 to 300,000 distinct CDR3 sequences, with approximately 20% found just once. The sequencing sample was made of blood, either unsorted or a sorted T cell fraction (not recorded which). All receptors derive from a male donor with ankylosing spondylitis or in good health (not recorded which).

This clonotype has ten or more counts. The rearrangement links TRBV10-3 to TRBJ1-1; D is undetermined. V gave up 3 bases and J gave up 1 base, with 6 bases separating them. The CDR3 runs 13 residues. Germline CDR1 and CDR2: ENHRY and SYGVKD. The CDR3 nucleotides read TGTGCCATCAGTGAATCCGGGAACACTGAAGCTTTCTTT. It is translated as CAISESGNTEAFF.

In this sample, this clonotype turned up a few times. This chain links TRBV27 with TRBJ2-1; D gene unclear. The CDR3 has 13 residues. CDR1 MNHEY and CDR2 SMNVEV come from the germline V gene (reference sequence). V lost 0 bases and J lost 7, with 7 bases in between. The CDR3 protein is CASSLSMGNEQFF. The DNA for the CDR3 is TGTGCCAGCAGTTTATCAATGGGAAATGAGCAGTTCTTC.

The V and J genes are TRBV7-2 and TRBJ1-6; tentatively, D is TRBD1 (6 bases). The CDR3 has 16 residues. CDR1 SGHTA and CDR2 FQGNSA come from the germline V gene. The V end lost 5 bases, the J end lost 3 bases, and 14 bases lay between the germline ends. Written as DNA, the CDR3 is TGTGCCAGCAGCGCGGACAGCCTCCTCTATAATTCACCCCTCCACTTT. This encodes CASSADSLLYNSPLHF.

As concerns this clonotype: At one of its ends the junction is not consistent with the germline gene, which may arise from a read error. This sequence joins TRBV5-1 and TRBJ2-3; the D gene is possibly TRBD1 (5 bases). Germline V gene data show CDR1 as SGHRS and CDR2 as YFSETQ. The CDR3 runs 16 residues. The CDR3 DNA is TGCGCCACCAGCTTGGGTGGGGCCGGGTCGGCAGATACGCAGTATTTT. Translating gives CATSLGGAGSADTQYF.

V is TRBV20-1 and J is TRBJ1-1, with D possibly being TRBD1 (6 bases). CDR1 is DFQATT, CDR2 SNEGSKA, per germline (reference sequence). Between the trimmed V and J ends, which lost 3 bases and 4 bases, there was a span of 18 bases. This CDR3 has 15 residues. CDR3 sequence: CSAREGGGRITEAFF. CDR3 nucleotide sequence: TGCAGTGCTAGGGAGGGGGGGGGCCGGATCACTGAAGCTTTCTTT.

This clonotype was seen a few times. The genes are TRBV28 and TRBJ1-1, with a tentative D call TRBD1 (5 bases). Per germline, CDR1 MDHEN and CDR2 SYDVKM. The V and J ends lost 3 bases and 1 base respectively, with 9 bases between them. The CDR3 consists of 14 residues. CDR3 region: CASSFMGQNTEAFF. The CDR3 nucleotides are TGTGCCAGCAGTTTTATGGGGCAGAACACTGAAGCTTTCTTT. Full variable domain (missing parts from reference TRBV28 and TRBJ1-1): DVKVTQSSRYLVKRTGEKVFLECVQDMDHENMFWYRQDPGLGLRLIYFSYDVKMKEKGDIPEGYSVSREKKERFSLILESASTNQTSMYLCASSFMGQNTEAFFGQGTRLTVV.

The rearrangement links TRBV9 to TRBJ2-1; the match to TRBD1 covers 7 bases. After removal of 8 bases from V and 5 bases from J, the junction contained 7 bases not matched to a gene. Germline CDR1 reads SGDLS; CDR2 reads YYNGEE. The CDR3 covers 13 residues. The CDR3 nucleotides are TGTGCCAGTCAACAGGGGTTAGACAATGAGCAGTTCTTC. Protein sequence: CASQQGLDNEQFF. Full variable domain (outside the CDR3, taken from reference TRBV9 and TRBJ2-1): DSGVTQTPKHLITATGQRVTLRCSPRSGDLSVYWYQQSLDQGLQFLIQYYNGEERAKGNILERFSAQQFPDLHSELNLSSLELGDSALYFCASQQGLDNEQFFGPGTRLTVL.

About this clonotype: Relative to the germline gene, one junction end is altered; a read error may explain this. The chain is built from TRBV20-1 and TRBJ2-5, with a weak D call TRBD2 (7 bases). The CDR3 totals 15 residues. Germline V lookup: CDR1 DFQATT, CDR2 SNEGSKA (reference sequence). CDR3: CIAPLGGPGGETQYF. The CDR3 coding sequence is TGCATTGCTCCTCTCGGGGGGCCGGGTGGCGAGACCCAGTACTTC.

The chain joins TRBV11-1 to TRBJ1-1, with TRBD1 identical over 7 bases. Germline lookup yields CDR1 SGHAT and CDR2 FQDESV (reference sequence). Germline trimming cut 5 bases from V and 1 base from J; bases unmatched to any gene: 19. The CDR3 is 19 amino acids. CDR3 coding DNA: TGTGCCAGCAGCACCAACCACCTTCCCAGGGACAGACAGAACACTGAAGCTTTCTTT. Its translation: CASSTNHLPRDRQNTEAFF.

This clonotype was counted only a few times. The chain couples TRBV25-1 to TRBJ2-6; 12 nucleotides match TRBD1. Germline CDR1 reads MGHDK; CDR2 reads SYGVNS. The CDR3 covers 17 residues. V lost 6 bases, J lost 0 bases, and 3 bases stayed unmatched. CDR3: CASRRDRGPSGANVLTF. In nucleotides, the CDR3 is TGTGCCAGCAGACGGGACAGGGGGCCCTCTGGGGCCAACGTCCTGACTTTC. Combining the CDR3 with reference TRBV25-1 and TRBJ2-6 gives the whole variable domain EADIYQTPRYLVIGTGKKITLECSQTMGHDKMYWYQQDPGMELHLIHYSYGVNSTEKGDLSSESTVSRIRTEHFPLTLESARPSHTSQYLCASRRDRGPSGANVLTFGAGSRLTVL.

This clonotype was observed at least ten times. V is TRBV12-3 or TRBV12-4 and J is TRBJ2-3, with D uncertain. The CDR3 totals 13 residues. V lost 3 bases and J 4 bases, leaving 8 bases between the germline ends. The CDR3, as DNA: TGTGCCAGCAGTTTGGGGTTTTCAGATACGCAGTATTTT. Translated, it gives CASSLGFSDTQYF.

This clonotype was recorded a few times. The V call is TRBV20-1, the J call TRBJ1-2, with 9 bases aligning to TRBD1. Germline V gene sequence: CDR1 DFQATT, CDR2 SNEGSKA (reference sequence). The junction had 7 bases not matched to a gene; V was cut back by 0 bases and J by 5 bases. The CDR3 contains 15 residues. The CDR3 loop reads CSARDLTGGEYGYTF. CDR3 bases: TGCAGTGCTAGAGACCTGACAGGGGGTGAATATGGCTACACCTTC.

The V call is TRBV20-1, the J call TRBJ2-1; 9 bases agree with TRBD2. V lost 0 bases, J lost 3 bases, and 3 bases stayed unmatched. The germline gives CDR1 DFQATT, CDR2 SNEGSKA (reference sequence). The CDR3 totals 15 residues. CDR3 sequence (DNA): TGCAGTGCTAGAGATCTGCGGGGGGGCTACAATGAGCAGTTCTTC. This translates into CSARDLRGGYNEQFF.

The genes are TRBV2 and TRBJ2-2; a possible D gene is TRBD1 (6 bases). V dropped 5 bases and J dropped 2 bases, with 9 bases sitting between them. Germline CDR1 SNHLY, CDR2 FYNNEI. The CDR3 is 14 amino acids. The CDR3 region is CASSSRGNTGELFF. The CDR3 DNA reads TGTGCCAGCAGTTCCAGGGGAAACACCGGGGAGCTGTTTTTT.

This clonotype was observed a handful of times. The chain couples TRBV6-1 to TRBJ1-5, with D perhaps TRBD1 (5 bases). CDR1 and CDR2 (germline): MNHNS, SASEGT. The CDR3 runs 16 residues. The ends were cut back, 2 bases at V and 4 bases at J, with 15 bases in the middle. The chain's CDR3 is CASSELGQGLNQPQHF. DNA for the CDR3: TGTGCCAGCAGTGAACTAGGACAAGGATTAAATCAGCCCCAGCATTTT.

The V and J genes are TRBV12-3 or TRBV12-4 and TRBJ2-2; D may be TRBD2 (5 bases). CDR3 length: 13 residues. Trimming took 3 bases from V and 6 from J, leaving 8 bases between them. CDR3 sequence reads: CASSFEGAGELFF. CDR3 sequence (DNA): TGTGCCAGCAGTTTTGAGGGAGCCGGGGAGCTGTTTTTT.

This chain connects TRBV20-1 to TRBJ2-3; TRBD2 agrees at 7 bases. CDR1 is DFQATT and CDR2 is SNEGSKA in the germline V gene (reference sequence). The V gene end was trimmed by 6 bases and the J gene end by 4 bases; junction bases not matched to a gene: 10. This CDR3 is 14 amino acids long. CDR3 in amino acids: CSAGGDLRADTQYF. The DNA of the CDR3 is TGCAGTGCGGGAGGGGATCTTCGGGCAGATACGCAGTATTTT.

This clonotype was recorded a few times. The chain employs TRBV5-1 and TRBJ2-1; D is possibly TRBD1 (5 bases). The V end was cut by 4 bases, the J end by 8 bases, with 7 bases between. This CDR3 is 11 amino acids long. From germline, CDR1 is SGHRS and CDR2 YFSETQ. As DNA, the CDR3 is TGCGCCAGCAGCGTCAGGGATGAGCAGTTCTTC. Its translation: CASSVRDEQFF. The full variable domain, its missing parts supplied by reference TRBV5-1 and TRBJ2-1, is KAGVTQTPRYLIKTRGQQVTLSCSPISGHRSVSWYQQTPGQGLQFLFEYFSETQRNKGNFPGRFSGRQFSNSRSEMNVSTLELGDSALYLCASSVRDEQFFGPGTRLTVL.

This chain uses TRBV20-1 with TRBJ2-7; the match to TRBD2 covers 9 bases. CDR1 and CDR2 from the germline V gene are DFQATT and SNEGSKA (reference sequence). This CDR3 has 12 residues. The V gene end was trimmed by 6 bases and the J gene end by 7 bases; junction bases not matched to a gene: 7. The CDR3 protein is CSAASGVGEQYV. DNA for the CDR3: TGCAGTGCGGCTAGCGGGGTAGGGGAGCAGTACGTC.

This clonotype turned up a few times. The V gene is TRBV29-1, the J gene TRBJ2-1, with D unclear. Trimming stripped 1 base from V and 4 bases from J, with 11 bases between. CDR3 size: 14 residues. CDR1 is SQVTM, CDR2 ANQGSEA, per germline. The CDR3 DNA reads as TGCAGCGTTGAAGGGGTCCACCGTTACAATGAGCAGTTCTTC. Its protein product is CSVEGVHRYNEQFF.

The chain is built from TRBV10-3 and TRBJ1-2; 10 positions agree with TRBD1. Germline V lookup: CDR1 ENHRY, CDR2 SYGVKD. J was trimmed by 3 bases and V by 4 bases; bases with no gene match: 5. The length of the CDR3 is 15 residues. The CDR3 protein is CAISALTGGDYGYTF. CDR3 nucleotide sequence: TGTGCCATCAGTGCCCTGACAGGGGGCGACTATGGCTACACCTTC.